The 26 T cell receptor beta chains given below trace back to one sample, sequenced in a study of regulatory T cells in long-lasting Graves disease. Time point meaning: persistent/refractory GD, antithyroid drugs over 5 years with positive TRAb. After RNA was extracted from PBMCs, the TCR library was made from it. Building of the TCR beta libraries involved iRepertoire HTBI primers and Arm-PCR of CDR3 regions. MiXCR, applied by TCRdb to the multiplex PCR reads, yields one record per CDR3 protein. The sample lists 650,000 to 850,000 distinct CDR3 sequences, 25% to 35% occurring once. The specimen was peripheral blood mononuclear cells (PBMCs), collected when the disease was refractory, from a patient treated with antithyroid drugs. These receptors came from a female donor with Graves disease.

The V gene is TRBV29-1, the J gene TRBJ2-7; TRBD2 matches 10 bases. Losses at the gene ends were 6 bases for V and 6 bases for J; bases not matched to a gene: 8. The germline CDR1 and CDR2 sequences are SQVTM and ANQGSEA. This CDR3 comprises 13 residues. CDR3 bases: TGCAGCGTCGATCCTAGCGGGAGTGGCGAGCAGTACTTC. Translated: CSVDPSGSGEQYF.

This clonotype was counted many times. The CDR3 reads CSATGTGYGYTF. DNA for the CDR3: TGCAGTGCTACAGGGACAGGGTATGGCTACACCTTC. The gene calls are TRBV20-1 and TRBJ1-2, with 9 positions matching TRBD1. This CDR3 is 12 amino acids long. Germline V gene lookup returns CDR1 DFQATT and CDR2 SNEGSKA (reference sequence). V dropped 4 bases and J dropped 5; count of bases not matched to a gene: 2.

The chain joins TRBV29-1 to TRBJ1-2, with unresolved D. Germline loops: CDR1 SQVTM, CDR2 ANQGSEA. CDR3 length: 13 amino acids. The V gene lost 2 bases and the J gene lost 2 bases, with 9 bases spanning the gap. The CDR3 spells CSVEQPPNYGYTF. CDR3 in DNA: TGCAGCGTTGAACAGCCACCGAACTATGGCTACACCTTC.

There are a few counts of this clonotype. This chain joins TRBV6-2 or TRBV6-3 and TRBJ2-7, with D perhaps matching TRBD1 or TRBD2 (5 bases each). The germline V gene has CDR1 MNHEY and CDR2 SVGEGT. Trimming took off 10 bases at V and 5 bases at J, with 18 bases between the two ends. The CDR3 consists of 13 residues. The DNA for the CDR3 is TGTGCCACGGGACCGTCTGTTGTGAACGAGCAGTACTTC. Its translation is CATGPSVVNEQYF.

This clonotype was found many times. The CDR3, as DNA: TGTGCCAGTGATCAGGGCGTCAACGAGCAGTACTTC. It codes for CASDQGVNEQYF. The rearrangement joins TRBV28 to TRBJ2-7; perhaps TRBD1 as D (5 bases). Germline V gene data show CDR1 as MDHEN and CDR2 as SYDVKM. Trimming took off 9 bases at V and 5 bases at J, with 14 bases between the two ends. This CDR3 comprises 12 residues.

The chain joins TRBV12-3 or TRBV12-4 to TRBJ1-1; 7 bases are shared with TRBD1. V lost 5 bases, J lost 6 bases, and 15 bases stayed unmatched. This CDR3 is 16 amino acids long. The CDR3 loop is CASSPRLLTGRPEAFF. The CDR3 DNA reads as TGTGCCAGCAGTCCCCGTCTTCTGACAGGGAGGCCTGAAGCTTTCTTT.

The chain joins TRBV4-1 to TRBJ1-4, with D tentatively TRBD1 (5 bases). The CDR3 spans 15 residues. Germline V gene data show CDR1 as MGHRA and CDR2 as YSYEKL. V was pared by 3 bases and J by 8 bases, with 16 bases between. CDR3: CASSQLGGIGEKLFF. The CDR3 nucleotides are TGCGCCAGCAGCCAGCTGGGGGGAATAGGAGAAAAACTGTTTTTT.

This sequence joins TRBV5-1 and TRBJ1-2; TRBD1 might be the D (6 bases). CDR3 length equals 16 residues. The ends were cut back, 1 base at V and 0 bases at J, with 13 bases in the middle. Germline assignment: CDR1 SGHRS and CDR2 YFSETQ. The DNA of the CDR3 is TGCGCCAGCAGCTTGTTTCAGGGGAAAGCTAACTATGGCTACACCTTC. This translates into CASSLFQGKANYGYTF.

The rearrangement links TRBV6-2 or TRBV6-3 to TRBJ1-1; no definite D call. Germline V gene lookup returns CDR1 MNHEY and CDR2 SVGEGT. This CDR3 is built from 13 residues. The V end was cut by 7 bases, the J end by 1 base, with 10 bases between. CDR3 region: CASIYTENTEAFF. Written as DNA, the CDR3 is TGTGCCAGCATCTACACCGAGAACACTGAAGCTTTCTTT.

This chain joins TRBV5-5 and TRBJ1-2; 8 nucleotides match TRBD1. The CDR3 consists of 19 residues. Trimming removed 4 bases from V and 1 base from J; junction bases left unmatched: 18. Germline lookup yields CDR1 SGHKS and CDR2 YYEKEE (reference sequence). The CDR3 nucleotides are TGTGCCAGCAGCCAGGGAAGTTCAGGGGGCAGCATCAGTAACTATGGCTACACCTTC. Translation: CASSQGSSGGSISNYGYTF.

V usage is TRBV7-3 and J usage is TRBJ2-7; 7 bases fit TRBD1. V shed 2 bases and J 5 bases; nucleotides not matched to a gene: 6. CDR3 size: 14 residues. Germline CDR1 and CDR2: SGHTA and FQGTGA. The CDR3 DNA sequence: TGTGCCAGCAGCTTACGAGGGGGCTGGGACGAGCAGTACTTC. This encodes CASSLRGGWDEQYF.

The J gene is TRBJ2-7, the V gene TRBV30; D is unresolved. Germline V gene data show CDR1 as GTSNPN and CDR2 as SVGIG (reference sequence). The V end lost 0 bases, the J end lost 6 bases, and 9 bases lay between the germline ends. The CDR3 covers 12 residues. The DNA for the CDR3 is TGTGCCTGGAGTGTCGGCGGAACCGAGCAGTACTTC. This codes for CAWSVGGTEQYF.

This clonotype was seen only a few times. This chain joins TRBV6-1 and TRBJ2-5; 7 nucleotides line up with TRBD2. The germline CDR1 and CDR2 sequences are MNHNS and SASEGT. The CDR3 spans 15 residues. V lost 4 bases and J lost 4; bases outside the gene matches: 9. The CDR3 DNA follows: TGTGCCAGCAGTGGCGGTGGGGGGGAGGGAGAGACCCAGTACTTC. Amino acids: CASSGGGGEGETQYF.

The chain combines TRBV6-1 with TRBJ2-2, with 12 bases that match TRBD2. V shed 5 bases, J shed 2 bases, and the junction held 3 bases outside the gene matches. CDR3 length: 16 amino acids. In germline, CDR1 is MNHNS, CDR2 SASEGT. The CDR3 here is CASSRTSGINTGELFF. DNA of the CDR3: TGTGCCAGCAGTCGGACTAGCGGGATAAACACCGGGGAGCTGTTTTTT.

Ten or more counts support this clonotype. The rearrangement uses TRBV7-9 and TRBJ1-4; tentatively, D is TRBD1 (6 bases). V lost 5 bases, J lost 7 bases, and 14 bases lay in between. The germline V gene encodes CDR1 SEHNR and CDR2 FQNEAQ (reference sequence). CDR3 size: 14 residues. The CDR3 DNA sequence: TGTGCCAGCAGCCAACAGGGTTATAGTGAAAAACTGTTTTTT. It translates to CASSQQGYSEKLFF.

V and J are TRBV2 and TRBJ1-2, with D perhaps matching TRBD1 (5 bases). The CDR3 loop spans 14 amino acids. Trimming pared 6 bases from V and 4 bases from J, leaving 15 bases between. The V gene's germline CDR1 is SNHLY and CDR2 FYNNEI. The CDR3 DNA reads TGTGCCAGCAGGGCGACCGACAGCTCCTATGGCTACACCTTC. Amino acids: CASRATDSSYGYTF.

This clonotype was picked up a small number of times. One end of the junction fails to match germline, which may point to a read error. The rearrangement joins TRBV28 to TRBJ1-1, with D maybe TRBD1 (5 bases). The CDR3 consists of 13 residues. CDR1 and CDR2 from the germline V gene are MDHEN and SYDVKM. CDR3 bases: TGTGCCAGCAGTCTCGCAGGGTACACTGAAGCTTCCTTT. This gives the protein CASSLAGYTEASF.

The J gene is TRBJ2-2, the V gene TRBV30; D remains unclear. The CDR3 covers 14 residues. V lost 0 bases and J 4 bases, leaving 9 bases between the germline ends. CDR1 is GTSNPN and CDR2 is SVGIG in the germline V gene (reference sequence). The CDR3 protein is CAWSVRPFTGELFF. In DNA form, the CDR3 reads TGTGCCTGGAGTGTACGGCCCTTCACCGGGGAGCTGTTTTTT.

CDR3 sequence: CASSLAGVGGHSYEQYF. CDR3 in DNA: TGTGCCAGCAGCTTGGCCGGGGTGGGCGGACACTCCTACGAGCAGTACTTC. The chain links TRBV13 to TRBJ2-7; the D call may be TRBD1 or TRBD2 (5 bases each). Germline-derived CDR1 and CDR2 are PRHDT and FYEKMQ (reference sequence). The CDR3 loop spans 17 amino acids. V dropped 3 bases and J dropped 0 bases, with 18 bases sitting between them.

This clonotype was detected a few times. The J gene is TRBJ2-3, the V gene TRBV6-1; TRBD2 agrees at 15 bases. CDR1 MNHNS and CDR2 SASEGT come from the germline V gene. This CDR3 region has 19 residues. J lost 2 bases, V lost 2 bases, and 8 bases had no gene match. The DNA for the CDR3 is TGTGCCAGCAGTGAACTGGGACTAGCGGGAGGAGTCACCACAGATACGCAGTATTTT. It is translated as CASSELGLAGGVTTDTQYF.

The chain recombines TRBV15 with TRBJ1-5, with no clear D. CDR1 and CDR2 (germline): LNHNV, YYDKDF (reference sequence). The V end lost 3 bases, the J end lost 6 bases, and 6 bases lay between the germline ends. CDR3 length: 12 residues. CDR3 protein: CATSSGSQPQHF. The CDR3, as DNA: TGTGCCACCAGCAGTGGGAGTCAGCCCCAGCATTTT.

The chain employs TRBV11-2 and TRBJ2-7; TRBD2 matches 15 bases. The CDR3 runs to 19 residues. Germline V gene sequence: CDR1 SGHAT, CDR2 FQNNGV. Germline trimming cut 4 bases from V and 0 bases from J; bases unmatched to any gene: 10. The CDR3 loop reads CASSSGLAGGRGGSYEQYF. The CDR3 DNA sequence: TGTGCCAGCAGCTCGGGACTAGCGGGAGGCAGGGGAGGCTCCTACGAGCAGTACTTC.

V is TRBV11-2 and J is TRBJ2-2, with 10 bases matching TRBD2. This CDR3 is built from 15 residues. The junction had 4 bases not matched to a gene; V was cut back by 5 bases and J by 4 bases. Germline V lookup: CDR1 SGHAT, CDR2 FQNNGV. CDR3 sequence (DNA): TGTGCCAGCAGCAGCGGGAGGGTGACCACCGGGGAGCTGTTTTTT. This codes for CASSSGRVTTGELFF.

This clonotype turned up a few times. The V call is TRBV2, the J call TRBJ2-7; D possibly corresponds to TRBD1 (5 bases). Germline-derived CDR1 and CDR2 are SNHLY and FYNNEI. Trimming pared 3 bases from V and 4 bases from J, leaving 10 bases between. The CDR3 extends over 13 amino acids. The CDR3 protein is CASSDDRKYEQYF. The CDR3 DNA reads as TGTGCCAGCAGTGATGACAGAAAATACGAGCAGTACTTC.

In regard to this clonotype: Germline and junction disagree at one end, which may indicate a read error. CDR3 sequence reads: CASSWVASDF. CDR3 bases: TGTGCCAGCAGCTGGGTGGCCTCGGACTTC. The chain links TRBV11-3 to TRBJ2-7, with D unresolved. Germline V lookup: CDR1 SGHNT, CDR2 YENEEA. CDR3 length: 10 amino acids.

J is TRBJ1-1 and V is TRBV7-3; tentative D call: TRBD1 (6 bases). The germline gives CDR1 SGHTA, CDR2 FQGTGA. The V end lost 5 bases, the J end lost 8 bases, and 15 bases lay between the germline ends. The CDR3 has 13 residues. The CDR3 is CASSPTRDKEAFF. The DNA for the CDR3 is TGTGCCAGCAGCCCAACCCGGGACAAGGAAGCTTTCTTT.